A single sample gave rise to the 17 T cell receptor beta chains below, sequenced in a study of identical twins. TCRdb itself ran the 5' RACE reads through MiXCR, one entry per CDR3 protein. The repertoire holds about 790,000 distinct CDR3 sequences, with roughly 20% as singletons. This sample was also put to use in a study of T cells expressing NK-cell markers.

Sequencing input: PBMCs. The receptors were gathered from a woman under 30 in good health.

Only a few counts were recorded for this clonotype. As DNA, the CDR3 is TGTGCCAGCACCGGGACAGGCCACGAGCAGTACTTC. Its translation: CASTGTGHEQYF. This rearrangement joins TRBV12-3 or TRBV12-4 to TRBJ2-7; 8 positions match TRBD1. Trimming removed 7 bases from V and 5 bases from J; junction bases left unmatched: 4. CDR3 length equals 12 residues.

J is TRBJ2-2 and V is TRBV7-8; TRBD1 might be the D (6 bases). The CDR3 has 15 amino acids. V dropped 6 bases and J dropped 6 bases, with 17 bases sitting between them. CDR1 is SGHVS and CDR2 is FQNEAQ in the germline V gene. CDR3: CASRYSGVSAGELFF. For the CDR3, the DNA is TGTGCCAGCAGATATTCAGGGGTGTCGGCCGGGGAGCTGTTTTTT.

The chain combines TRBV7-7 with TRBJ2-5, with TRBD2 matching 9 bases. J was trimmed by 4 bases and V by 5 bases; bases with no gene match: 11. The CDR3 totals 16 residues. CDR1 is SSHAT, CDR2 FNYEAQ, per germline (reference sequence). Here the CDR3 reads CASSPTAAGGGETQYF. In nucleotides, the CDR3 is TGTGCCAGCAGCCCTACGGCAGCGGGAGGAGGAGAGACCCAGTACTTC. The full variable domain, with the rest looked up from reference TRBV7-7 and TRBJ2-5, is GAGVSQSPRYKVTKRGQDVTLRCDPISSHATLYWYQQALGQGPEFLTYFNYEAQPDKSGLPSDRFSAERPEGSISTLTIQRTEQRDSAMYRCASSPTAAGGGETQYFGPGTRLLVL.

This chain links TRBV3-1 with TRBJ2-7, with 11 bases lining up with TRBD1. The germline CDR1 and CDR2 sequences are LGHDT and YNNKEL (reference sequence). J was trimmed by 3 bases and V by 0 bases; bases with no gene match: 4. The CDR3 consists of 16 residues. DNA for the CDR3: TGTGCCAGCAGCCAAGAGGGGACAGGGGGACTCTACGAGCAGTACTTC. Its translation is CASSQEGTGGLYEQYF.

The genes are TRBV9 and TRBJ1-2; 12 nucleotides agree with TRBD1. Germline V gene data show CDR1 as SGDLS and CDR2 as YYNGEE. The CDR3 runs to 14 residues. Trimming at V came to 2 bases and at J to 13 bases, leaving 9 bases not matched to a gene. CDR3 protein: CASSVLGTGGYSTF. CDR3 in DNA: TGTGCCAGCAGCGTTCTTGGGACAGGGGGCTACTCCACCTTC.

The rearrangement uses TRBV12-3 or TRBV12-4 and TRBJ2-7; 12 nucleotides align to TRBD1. The CDR3 contains 14 residues. J gave up 6 bases and V 6 bases, and 6 bases lay outside the gene matches. Here the CDR3 reads CASRAGQGAPEQYF. As DNA, the CDR3 is TGTGCCAGCAGAGCGGGACAGGGGGCGCCCGAGCAGTACTTC.

This clonotype has just a few counts. V and J are TRBV20-1 and TRBJ2-1, with D possibly TRBD2 on 6 matching bases. Trimming stripped 3 bases from V and 0 bases from J, with 9 bases between. Germline V CDR1 and CDR2: DFQATT, SNEGSKA (reference sequence). This CDR3 contains 14 residues. The CDR3 loop reads CSASTGVSYNEQFF. The CDR3 bases are TGCAGTGCTAGTACGGGAGTCTCCTACAATGAGCAGTTCTTC.

This clonotype occurred a few times. In nucleotides, the CDR3 is TGCGCCAGCAGCCCCGGACTAGCGACTGAGCAGTTCTTC. It encodes CASSPGLATEQFF. The V gene is TRBV5-1, the J gene TRBJ2-1, with 9 bases identical to TRBD2. V shed 4 bases, J shed 9 bases, and the junction held 5 bases outside the gene matches. This CDR3 is built from 13 residues. Germline V gene sequence: CDR1 SGHRS, CDR2 YFSETQ.

Many counts were recorded for this clonotype. The V call is TRBV12-3 or TRBV12-4, the J call TRBJ1-2; D unclear. V was trimmed by 6 bases and J by 6 bases, leaving 11 bases between them. The CDR3 is 12 amino acids. The CDR3 here is CASRLDGHGYTF. CDR3 nucleotides: TGTGCCAGCAGACTAGACGGGCATGGCTACACCTTC.

The rearrangement links TRBV7-2 to TRBJ2-1; D is unresolved. The germline V gene has CDR1 SGHTA and CDR2 FQGNSA. The ends were cut back, 1 base at V and 2 bases at J, with 12 bases in the middle. The CDR3 contains 16 residues. CDR3 region: CASSLVVGMPYNEQFF. The DNA for the CDR3 is TGTGCCAGCAGCTTAGTTGTGGGTATGCCCTACAATGAGCAGTTCTTC.

This clonotype has a handful of counts. The CDR3 sequence: CASSLEMIGQGYEQYF. CDR3 nucleotide sequence: TGTGCCAGCAGCTTAGAGATGATAGGGCAGGGCTACGAGCAGTACTTC. The chain recombines TRBV11-3 with TRBJ2-7; D possibly corresponds to TRBD1 (5 bases). V was cut by 0 bases and J by 3 bases, with 15 bases left in between. Per the germline V gene, CDR1 is SGHNT and CDR2 is YENEEA. The CDR3 spans 16 residues.

This clonotype was found a few times. The chain has TRBV7-7 and TRBJ2-1; 8 nucleotides align to TRBD2. This CDR3 region has 15 residues. V lost 2 bases to trimming and J lost 6 bases; unmatched junction nucleotides: 6. CDR1 and CDR2 from the germline V gene are SSHAT and FNYEAQ (reference sequence). CDR3 coding DNA: TGTGCCAGCAGCTTACGGGAGGGCCAGGGCAATGAGCAGTTCTTC. Translation: CASSLREGQGNEQFF.

The rearrangement joins TRBV20-1 to TRBJ2-3; 11 bases are shared with TRBD2. The CDR3 has 15 amino acids. CDR1 DFQATT and CDR2 SNEGSKA come from the germline V gene (reference sequence). Trimming removed 3 bases from V and 5 bases from J; junction bases left unmatched: 7. The CDR3 reads CSARVLAGAGDTQYF. In nucleotides, the CDR3 is TGCAGTGCTAGGGTACTAGCGGGAGCTGGAGATACGCAGTATTTT.

The chain has TRBV12-3 or TRBV12-4 and TRBJ2-1; D may be TRBD2 (6 bases). Trimming took 5 bases from V and 3 from J, leaving 14 bases between them. This CDR3 comprises 15 residues. CDR3 sequence (DNA): TGTGCCAGCAGTCCTACTACGGGACTCTACAATGAGCAGTTCTTC. Protein product: CASSPTTGLYNEQFF.

The gene calls are TRBV7-6 and TRBJ2-5, with 10 positions matching TRBD1. Losses at the gene ends were 5 bases for V and 5 bases for J; bases not matched to a gene: 8. The CDR3 has 15 amino acids. CDR1 and CDR2 (germline): SGHVS, FNYEAQ. The CDR3 spells CASSPWTGGEETQYF. CDR3 in DNA: TGTGCCAGCAGCCCATGGACAGGGGGAGAGGAGACCCAGTACTTC.

Turning to this clonotype: At one end, the junction sequence differs from germline, possibly due to a read error. The chain recombines TRBV7-9 with TRBJ2-2; no definite D call. Germline V CDR1 and CDR2: SEHNR, FQNEAQ (reference sequence). The CDR3 covers 12 residues. The CDR3 is CASTPLTGPPAF. CDR3 sequence (DNA): TGTGCCAGCACCCCCCTGACCGGTCCCCCCGCTTTT. Full variable domain (outside the CDR3, taken from reference TRBV7-9 and TRBJ2-2): DTGVSQNPRHKITKRGQNVTFRCDPISEHNRLYWYRQTLGQGPEFLTYFQNEAQLEKSRLLSDRFSAERPKGSFSTLEIQRTEQGDSAMYLCASTPLTGPPAFGEGSRLTVL.

J is TRBJ1-1 and V is TRBV5-5; a weak D match, TRBD1 (5 bases). The length of the CDR3 is 14 residues. V gave up 8 bases and J gave up 1 base, with 15 bases separating them. CDR1 is SGHKS and CDR2 is YYEKEE in the germline V gene (reference sequence). CDR3 region: CASLTGLTNTEAFF. The CDR3 bases are TGTGCCAGTCTAACGGGACTAACGAACACTGAAGCTTTCTTT.